The present T cell receptor (beta chain) was sequenced within a study of blood T cell repertoires in COVID-19. Study background: COVID-19 samples from acute and convalescent phases originated in the United States, Italy and Spain. PBMCs, B-cell-depleted T cells, or T cells provided the cDNA or gDNA that made up the material.

Authors' processing steps: Nucleated cell counts were estimated from reference gene primer amplification. Measured with immunoSEQ multiplex PCR; TCRdb has only the in-frame clones, and not every one. V, J and clone size are those of that table, while D and trimming were read from the DNA. The sample shows around 140,000 clones, approximately 80% of them seen only once. V was clipped by 2 bases and J by 5 bases; unmatched bases: 12. The CDR3 loop spans 17 amino acids. This sequence was found in an elderly woman with active or convalescent COVID-19. The sequenced material came from peripheral blood. The rearrangement links TRBV23-1 to TRBJ1-2, with 9 bases aligning to TRBD1. TRBV23-1 carries the ORF label, with uncertain function. The CDR3 DNA is TGCGCCAGCAGTCAAGGAACGTTAAACAGGGGGCCGTATGGCTACACCTTC. Protein: CASSQGTLNRGPYGYTF.